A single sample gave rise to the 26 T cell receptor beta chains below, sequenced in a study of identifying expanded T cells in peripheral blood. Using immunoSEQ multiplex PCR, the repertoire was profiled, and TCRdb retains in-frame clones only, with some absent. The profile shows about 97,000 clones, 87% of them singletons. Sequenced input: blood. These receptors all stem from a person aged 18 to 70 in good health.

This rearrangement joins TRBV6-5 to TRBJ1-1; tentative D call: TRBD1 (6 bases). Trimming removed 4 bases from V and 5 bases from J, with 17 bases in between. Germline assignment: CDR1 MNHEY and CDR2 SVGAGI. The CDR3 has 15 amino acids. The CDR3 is CASSSDLLGGTEAFF. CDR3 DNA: TGTGCCAGCAGTTCCGACCTTTTAGGGGGAACTGAAGCTTTCTTT.

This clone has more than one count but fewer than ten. The CDR3 here is CASGQGLEYSPLHF. The CDR3 nucleotides read TGTGCCAGTGGACAGGGACTCGAATACTCACCCCTCCACTTT. This chain connects TRBV5-4 to TRBJ1-6; 8 bases match TRBD1. The CDR3 consists of 14 residues. In germline, CDR1 is SGHNT, CDR2 YYREEE (reference sequence). J gave up 10 bases and V 8 bases, and 11 bases lay outside the gene matches.

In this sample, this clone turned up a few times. DNA of the CDR3: TGTGCCAGCACCCGGTCGGGGTCGAATCAGCCCCAGCATTTT. It yields the protein CASTRSGSNQPQHF. The chain carries TRBV7-9 and TRBJ1-5; D unresolved. The V end was cut by 7 bases, the J end by 4 bases, with 14 bases between. This CDR3 contains 14 residues. Germline V gene lookup returns CDR1 SEHNR and CDR2 FQNEAQ (reference sequence).

The CDR3 region is CASRTGETQYF. CDR3 in DNA: TGTGCCAGCAGGACAGGAGAGACCCAGTACTTC. The chain couples TRBV6-5 to TRBJ2-5, with TRBD1 as a possible D gene (6 bases). CDR1 is MNHEY and CDR2 is SVGAGI in the germline V gene. The CDR3 is 11 amino acids. Deletions cut 6 bases from V and 4 bases from J, with 6 bases between.

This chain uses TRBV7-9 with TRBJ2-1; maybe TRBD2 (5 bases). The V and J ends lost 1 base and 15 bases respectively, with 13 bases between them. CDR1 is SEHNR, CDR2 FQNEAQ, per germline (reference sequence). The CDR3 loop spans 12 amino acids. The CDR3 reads CASSLGPGTRFF. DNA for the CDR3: TGTGCCAGCAGCTTAGGGCCGGGAACACGGTTCTTC. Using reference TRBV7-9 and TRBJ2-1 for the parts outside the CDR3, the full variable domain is DTGVSQNPRHKITKRGQNVTFRCDPISEHNRLYWYRQTLGQGPEFLTYFQNEAQLEKSRLLSDRFSAERPKGSFSTLEIQRTEQGDSAMYLCASSLGPGTRFFGPGTRLTVL.

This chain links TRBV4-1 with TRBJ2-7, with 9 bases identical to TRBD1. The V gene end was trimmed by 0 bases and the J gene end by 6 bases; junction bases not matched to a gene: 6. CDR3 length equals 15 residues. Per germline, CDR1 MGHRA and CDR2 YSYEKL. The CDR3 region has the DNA TGCGCCAGCAGCCAAGAACAGGGGGCCGTGCGCGAGCAGTACTTC. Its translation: CASSQEQGAVREQYF.

Here the CDR3 DNA reads TGCGCCAGCAGTGAGTCGAACCGTCTCGTTAGCACAGATACGCAGTATTTT. Protein sequence: CASSESNRLVSTDTQYF. This chain joins TRBV10-1 and TRBJ2-3, with unresolved D. The germline gives CDR1 WNHNN, CDR2 SYGVQD (reference sequence). V lost 0 bases to trimming and J lost 0 bases, with 13 bases between them. This CDR3 has 17 residues.

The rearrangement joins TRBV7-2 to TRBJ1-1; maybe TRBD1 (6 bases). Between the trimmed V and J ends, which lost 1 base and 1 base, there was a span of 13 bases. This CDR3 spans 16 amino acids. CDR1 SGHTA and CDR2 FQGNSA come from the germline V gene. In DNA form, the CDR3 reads TGTGCCAGCAGCTTAGGGGCAGGGGTGGGGAACACTGAAGCTTTCTTT. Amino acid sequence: CASSLGAGVGNTEAFF. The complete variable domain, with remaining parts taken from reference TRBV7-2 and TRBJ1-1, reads GAGVSQSPSNKVTEKGKDVELRCDPISGHTALYWYRQSLGQGLEFLIYFQGNSAPDKSGLPSDRFSAERTGGSVSTLTIQRTQQEDSAVYLCASSLGAGVGNTEAFFGQGTRLTVV.

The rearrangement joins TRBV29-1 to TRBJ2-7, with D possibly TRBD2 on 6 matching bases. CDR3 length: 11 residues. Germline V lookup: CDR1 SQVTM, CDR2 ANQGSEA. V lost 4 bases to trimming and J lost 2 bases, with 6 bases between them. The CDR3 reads CSVGGAYEQYF. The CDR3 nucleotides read TGCAGCGTTGGGGGGGCCTACGAGCAGTACTTC.

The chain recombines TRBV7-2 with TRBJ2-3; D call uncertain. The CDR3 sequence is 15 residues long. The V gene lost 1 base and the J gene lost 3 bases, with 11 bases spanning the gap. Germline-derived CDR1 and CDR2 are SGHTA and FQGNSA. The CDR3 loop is CASSLVGFRTDTQYF. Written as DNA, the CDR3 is TGTGCCAGCAGCTTAGTGGGGTTCAGAACAGATACGCAGTATTTT.

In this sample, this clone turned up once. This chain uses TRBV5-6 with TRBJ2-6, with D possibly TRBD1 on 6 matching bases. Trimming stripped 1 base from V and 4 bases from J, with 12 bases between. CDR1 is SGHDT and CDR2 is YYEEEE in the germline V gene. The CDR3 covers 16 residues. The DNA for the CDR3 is TGTGCCAGCAGCTTGCATTCAGGGACAGGGGCCAACGTCCTGACTTTC. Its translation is CASSLHSGTGANVLTF.

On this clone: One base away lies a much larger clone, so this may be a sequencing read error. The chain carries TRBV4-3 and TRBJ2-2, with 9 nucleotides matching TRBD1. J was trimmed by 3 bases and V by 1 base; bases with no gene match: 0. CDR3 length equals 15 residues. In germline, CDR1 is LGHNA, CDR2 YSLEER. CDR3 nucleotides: TGCGCCAGCAGCCAAGGGACAGGGGACACCGGGGAGCTGTTTTTT. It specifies CASSQGTGDTGELFF.

CDR3 loop: CASSQDQIRAPLHF. CDR3 in DNA: TGCGCCAGCAGCCAAGATCAGATCAGGGCACCCCTCCACTTT. The chain joins TRBV4-3 to TRBJ1-6, with a tentative D call TRBD1 (5 bases). V lost 0 bases, J lost 11 bases, and 11 bases lay in between. This CDR3 has 14 amino acids. Germline CDR1 LGHNA, CDR2 YSLEER.

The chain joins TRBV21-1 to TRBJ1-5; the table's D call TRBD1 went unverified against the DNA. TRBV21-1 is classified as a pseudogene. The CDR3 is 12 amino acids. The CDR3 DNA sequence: TGTGCCAGCAGCATGCAGGGGGCGCCCCAGCATTTT. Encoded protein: CASSMQGAPQHF.

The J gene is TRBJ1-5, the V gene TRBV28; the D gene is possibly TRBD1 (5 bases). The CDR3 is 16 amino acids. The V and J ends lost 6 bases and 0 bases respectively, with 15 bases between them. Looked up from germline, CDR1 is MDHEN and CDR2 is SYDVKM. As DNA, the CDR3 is TGTGCCAGCAGCTCTGGGGGGGACCATAGCAATCAGCCCCAGCATTTT. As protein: CASSSGGDHSNQPQHF.

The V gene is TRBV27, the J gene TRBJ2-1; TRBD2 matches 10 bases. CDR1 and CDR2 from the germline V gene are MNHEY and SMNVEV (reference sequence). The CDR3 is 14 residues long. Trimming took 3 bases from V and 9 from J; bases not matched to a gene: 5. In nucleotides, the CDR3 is TGTGCCAGCAGTTTTCTAGCGGGAGTGAGTGAGCAGTTCTTC. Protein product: CASSFLAGVSEQFF.

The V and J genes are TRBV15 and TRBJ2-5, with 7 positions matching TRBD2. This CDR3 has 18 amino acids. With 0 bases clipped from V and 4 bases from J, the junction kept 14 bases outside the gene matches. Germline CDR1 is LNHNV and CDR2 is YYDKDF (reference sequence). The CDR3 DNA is TGTGCCACCAGCAGAGATAAGGGAGGGAGAAGCGGGCGAGAGACCCAGTACTTC. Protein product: CATSRDKGGRSGRETQYF.

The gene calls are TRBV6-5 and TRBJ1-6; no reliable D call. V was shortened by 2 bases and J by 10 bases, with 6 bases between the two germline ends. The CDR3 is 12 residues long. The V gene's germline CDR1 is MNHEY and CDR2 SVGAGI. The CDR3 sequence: CASSYIGSPLHF. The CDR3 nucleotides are TGTGCCAGCAGTTACATTGGGTCACCCCTCCACTTT.

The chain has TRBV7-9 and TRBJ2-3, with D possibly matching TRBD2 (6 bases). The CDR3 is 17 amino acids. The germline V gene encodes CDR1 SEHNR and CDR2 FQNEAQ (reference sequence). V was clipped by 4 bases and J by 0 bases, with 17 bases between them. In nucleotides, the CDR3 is TGTGCCAGCAGCTCATACGGAGGACTAACTAGCACAGATACGCAGTATTTT. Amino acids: CASSSYGGLTSTDTQYF.

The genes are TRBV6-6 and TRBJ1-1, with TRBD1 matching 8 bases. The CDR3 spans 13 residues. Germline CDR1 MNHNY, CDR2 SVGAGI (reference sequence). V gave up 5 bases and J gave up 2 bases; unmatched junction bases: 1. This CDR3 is CASSTGGNTEAFF. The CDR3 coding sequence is TGTGCCAGCAGTACAGGGGGTAACACTGAAGCTTTCTTT.

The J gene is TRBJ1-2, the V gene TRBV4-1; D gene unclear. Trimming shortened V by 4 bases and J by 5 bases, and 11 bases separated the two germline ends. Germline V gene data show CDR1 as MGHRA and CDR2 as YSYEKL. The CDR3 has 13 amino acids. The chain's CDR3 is CASSRNDLYGYTF. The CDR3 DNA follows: TGCGCCAGCAGCCGGAACGATCTTTATGGCTACACCTTC.

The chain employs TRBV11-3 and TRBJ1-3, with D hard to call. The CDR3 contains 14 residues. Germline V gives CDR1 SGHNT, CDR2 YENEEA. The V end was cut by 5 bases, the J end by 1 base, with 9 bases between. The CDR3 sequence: CASSVTGSGNTIYF. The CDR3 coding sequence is TGTGCCAGCAGCGTTACGGGATCTGGAAACACCATATATTTT.

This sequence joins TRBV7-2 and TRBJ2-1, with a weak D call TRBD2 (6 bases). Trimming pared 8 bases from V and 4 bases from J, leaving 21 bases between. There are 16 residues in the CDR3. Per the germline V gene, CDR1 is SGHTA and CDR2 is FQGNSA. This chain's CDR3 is CASCLSPPGGYNEQFF. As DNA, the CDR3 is TGTGCCAGCTGTCTATCCCCACCCGGGGGATACAATGAGCAGTTCTTC.

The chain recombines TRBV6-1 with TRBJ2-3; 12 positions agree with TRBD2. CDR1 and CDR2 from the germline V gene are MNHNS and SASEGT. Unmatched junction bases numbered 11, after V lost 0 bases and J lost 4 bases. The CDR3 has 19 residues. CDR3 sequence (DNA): TGTGCCAGCAGTGAAGCTCTAACTAGCGGGAGGAGCATAGCAGATACGCAGTATTTT. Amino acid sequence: CASSEALTSGRSIADTQYF.

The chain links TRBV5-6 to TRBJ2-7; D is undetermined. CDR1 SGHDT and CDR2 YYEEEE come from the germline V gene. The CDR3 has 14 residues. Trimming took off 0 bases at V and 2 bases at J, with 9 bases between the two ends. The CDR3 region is CASSLVATTYEQYF. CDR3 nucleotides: TGTGCCAGCAGCTTGGTGGCTACCACCTACGAGCAGTACTTC.

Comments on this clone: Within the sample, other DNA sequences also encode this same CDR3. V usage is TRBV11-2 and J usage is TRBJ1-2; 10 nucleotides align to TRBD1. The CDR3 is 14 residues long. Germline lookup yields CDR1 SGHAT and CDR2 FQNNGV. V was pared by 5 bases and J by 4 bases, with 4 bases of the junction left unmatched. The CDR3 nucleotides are TGTGCCAGCAGCCCAGGACAGGGGGGCTATGGCTACACCTTC. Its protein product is CASSPGQGGYGYTF.